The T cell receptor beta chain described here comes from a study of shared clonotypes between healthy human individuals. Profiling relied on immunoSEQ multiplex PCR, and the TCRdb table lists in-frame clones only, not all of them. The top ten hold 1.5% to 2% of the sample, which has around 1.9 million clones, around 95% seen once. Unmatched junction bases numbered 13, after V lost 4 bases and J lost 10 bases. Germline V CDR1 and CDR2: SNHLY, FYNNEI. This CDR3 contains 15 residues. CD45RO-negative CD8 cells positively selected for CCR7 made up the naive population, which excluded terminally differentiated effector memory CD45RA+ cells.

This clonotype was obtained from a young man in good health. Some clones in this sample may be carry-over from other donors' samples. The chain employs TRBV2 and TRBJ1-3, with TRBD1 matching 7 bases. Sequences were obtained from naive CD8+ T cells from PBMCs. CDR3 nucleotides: TGTGCCAGCAGTGGTCTGGACAGGCGGCGGGGAACCATATATTTT. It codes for CASSGLDRRRGTIYF.